These 8 T cell receptor beta chains were sequenced from one sample in a study of identical twins. Each CDR3 protein gets one entry after TCRdb re-called the 5' RACE reads with MiXCR. The sample holds around 280,000 distinct CDR3 sequences, under 9% seen once. In addition, the sample was reused for a study of yellow fever vaccine responses in identical twins.

The sample taken for sequencing was memory (CD45RO+) T cells sorted from blood. These receptors came from a woman younger than 30 in good health.

The V gene is TRBV20-1, the J gene TRBJ1-1; D unresolved. The CDR3 runs 13 residues. The germline V gene has CDR1 DFQATT and CDR2 SNEGSKA (reference sequence). Trimming took off 4 bases at V and 6 bases at J, with 15 bases between the two ends. CDR3 sequence reads: CSAMAVTNAEAFF. In DNA form, the CDR3 reads TGCAGTGCTATGGCCGTCACTAACGCTGAAGCTTTCTTT.

In this sample, this clonotype turned up a few times. V gene TRBV10-3 combines with J gene TRBJ1-1, with 10 nucleotides matching TRBD1. After removal of 2 bases from V and 11 bases from J, the junction contained 8 bases not matched to a gene. Germline V gives CDR1 ENHRY, CDR2 SYGVKD. This CDR3 is built from 14 residues. CDR3 sequence: CAISEKGQGQGAFF. Here the CDR3 DNA reads TGTGCCATCAGTGAGAAGGGCCAGGGACAGGGGGCTTTCTTT.

This clonotype was detected ten times or more. This chain links TRBV18 with TRBJ2-1, with TRBD2 matching 11 bases. Losses at the gene ends were 3 bases for V and 6 bases for J; bases not matched to a gene: 7. This CDR3 contains 16 residues. Germline V gene lookup returns CDR1 KGHSH and CDR2 LQKENI. The CDR3 reads CASSPLAGGLSNEQFF. CDR3 nucleotide sequence: TGTGCCAGCTCACCTCTAGCGGGAGGCCTGAGCAATGAGCAGTTCTTC.

This sequence joins TRBV20-1 and TRBJ2-7; tentative D call: TRBD1 (5 bases). The CDR3 is made up of 12 amino acids. The V end lost 3 bases, the J end lost 4 bases, and 10 bases lay between the germline ends. CDR1 and CDR2 (germline): DFQATT, SNEGSKA (reference sequence). CDR3 protein: CSASPKGYEQYF. CDR3 in DNA: TGCAGTGCTAGCCCGAAGGGGTACGAGCAGTACTTC.

This clonotype occurred a few times. The chain has TRBV9 and TRBJ2-3; no reliable D call. Per the germline V gene, CDR1 is SGDLS and CDR2 is YYNGEE. The CDR3 spans 17 residues. The V end lost 4 bases, the J end lost 0 bases, and 18 bases lay between the germline ends. CDR3 sequence (DNA): TGTGCCAGCAGCCCCGCCCCCGTTTGGTCTAGCACAGATACGCAGTATTTT. Translated, it gives CASSPAPVWSSTDTQYF.

This clonotype was counted at least ten times. V and J are TRBV3-1 and TRBJ1-5; 7 positions match TRBD1. Germline trimming cut 1 base from V and 2 bases from J; bases unmatched to any gene: 2. The CDR3 covers 15 residues. CDR1 and CDR2 (germline): LGHDT, YNNKEL (reference sequence). CDR3 nucleotides: TGTGCCAGCAGCCAAGGACAGGGAGGCAATCAGCCCCAGCATTTT. Protein: CASSQGQGGNQPQHF.

V and J are TRBV18 and TRBJ2-7, with TRBD2 matching 7 bases. The V gene's germline CDR1 is KGHSH and CDR2 LQKENI. The CDR3 contains 13 residues. The V and J ends lost 3 bases and 10 bases, in that order; junction bases with no gene match: 9. CDR3 in amino acids: CASSPDPTSSQYF. For the CDR3, the DNA is TGTGCCAGCTCACCCGACCCGACTAGCAGCCAGTACTTC.

A few counts support this clonotype. This chain joins TRBV5-1 and TRBJ1-2, with 10 bases identical to TRBD1. The CDR3 extends over 17 amino acids. Germline loops: CDR1 SGHRS, CDR2 YFSETQ. V shed 0 bases, J shed 5 bases, and the junction held 10 bases outside the gene matches. The CDR3 DNA reads as TGCGCCAGCAGCTTGGTGGTCCGGACAGGGGGAGGGTATGGCTACACCTTC. Amino acids: CASSLVVRTGGGYGYTF.